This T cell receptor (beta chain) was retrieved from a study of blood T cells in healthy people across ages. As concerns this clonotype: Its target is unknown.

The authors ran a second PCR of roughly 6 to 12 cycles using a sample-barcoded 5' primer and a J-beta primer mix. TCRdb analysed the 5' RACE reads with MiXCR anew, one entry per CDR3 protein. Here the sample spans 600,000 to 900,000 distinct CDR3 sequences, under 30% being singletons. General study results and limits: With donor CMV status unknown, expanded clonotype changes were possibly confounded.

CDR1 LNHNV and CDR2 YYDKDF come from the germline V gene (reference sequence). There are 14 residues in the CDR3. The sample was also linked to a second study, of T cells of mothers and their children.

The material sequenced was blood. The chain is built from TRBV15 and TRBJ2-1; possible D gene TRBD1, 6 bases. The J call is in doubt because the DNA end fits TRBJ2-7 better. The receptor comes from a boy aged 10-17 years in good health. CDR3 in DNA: TGTGCCACCAGCAGAGGAGTAACAGGGTGGGAGCAGTACTTC. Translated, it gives CATSRGVTGWEQYF.